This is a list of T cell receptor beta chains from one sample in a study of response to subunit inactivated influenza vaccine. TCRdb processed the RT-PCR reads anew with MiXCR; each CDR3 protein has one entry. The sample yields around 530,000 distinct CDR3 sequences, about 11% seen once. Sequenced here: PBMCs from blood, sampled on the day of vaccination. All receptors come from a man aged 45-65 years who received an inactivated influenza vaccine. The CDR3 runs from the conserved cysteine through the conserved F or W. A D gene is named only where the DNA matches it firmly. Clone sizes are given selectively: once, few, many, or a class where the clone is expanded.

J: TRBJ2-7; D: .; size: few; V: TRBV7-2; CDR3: CASSRPAVDYEQYF; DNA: TGTGCCAGCAGCCGCCCGGCGGTCGACTACGAGCAGTACTTC
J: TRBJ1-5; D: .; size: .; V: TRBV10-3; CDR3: CAISESGYSNQPQHF; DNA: TGTGCCATCAGTGAGTCAGGATATAGCAATCAGCCCCAGCATTTT
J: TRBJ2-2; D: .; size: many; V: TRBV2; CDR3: CASGFRDPNTGELFF; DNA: TGTGCCAGCGGATTCCGGGACCCGAACACCGGGGAGCTGTTTTTT
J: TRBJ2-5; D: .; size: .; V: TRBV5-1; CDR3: CASSFRSLQETQYF; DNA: TGCGCCAGCAGTTTCAGGAGCCTACAAGAGACCCAGTACTTC
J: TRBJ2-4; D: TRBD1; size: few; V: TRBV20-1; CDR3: CSARDRVAKNIQYF; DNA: TGCAGTGCAAGGGACAGGGTGGCCAAAAACATTCAGTACTTC
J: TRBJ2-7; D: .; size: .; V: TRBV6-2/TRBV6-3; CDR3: CASSYAVSYEQYF; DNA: TGTGCCAGCAGTTACGCGGTATCCTACGAGCAGTACTTC
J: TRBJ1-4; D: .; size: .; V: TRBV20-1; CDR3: CSASGVGNEKLFF; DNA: TGCAGTGCTTCCGGGGTCGGGAATGAAAAACTGTTTTTT
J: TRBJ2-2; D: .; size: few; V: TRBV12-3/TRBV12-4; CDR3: CASSVIGGGELFF; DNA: TGTGCCAGCAGTGTCATCGGGGGCGGGGAGCTGTTTTTT
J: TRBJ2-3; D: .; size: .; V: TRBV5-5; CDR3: CASTLDSYPDTQYF; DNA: TGTGCCAGCACCCTAGACTCCTATCCAGATACGCAGTATTTT
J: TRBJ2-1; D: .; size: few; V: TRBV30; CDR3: CAWSVRPRGSYNEQFF; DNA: TGTGCCTGGAGCGTACGGCCCAGGGGTTCCTACAATGAGCAGTTCTTC